The rows below give T cell receptor beta chains drawn from one sample of a study of CD8 T cells in ankylosing spondylitis. Using its own MiXCR run on the 5' RACE reads, TCRdb lists one record per CDR3 protein. The sample contains 350,000 to 550,000 distinct CDR3 sequences, roughly 26% of which appear only once. Sequenced: blood, either unsorted or a sorted T cell fraction (not recorded which). These receptors originate from a male donor with ankylosing spondylitis. Each CDR3 is given with its conserved first and last residue. The D gene is left open where the match is weak. Clone size is shown for a subset of rows, as once, few, many or a class of expanded clone.

v_gene	abundance	j_gene	d_gene	CDR3aa	CDR3nt
TRBV29-1	many	TRBJ2-1	.	CSVLRRTDLDEQFF	TGCAGCGTCCTGAGGCGGACAGATCTGGATGAGCAGTTCTTC
TRBV6-6	.	TRBJ1-1	.	CASRALLNTEAFF	TGTGCCAGCAGGGCCTTACTGAACACTGAAGCTTTCTTT
TRBV12-3/TRBV12-4	.	TRBJ2-7	.	CASSPDTEQYF	TGTGCCAGCAGTCCGGACACAGAGCAGTACTTC
TRBV27	.	TRBJ2-1	.	CASSLSRVNEQFF	TGTGCCAGCAGTTTGTCCAGGGTTAATGAGCAGTTCTTC
TRBV12-3/TRBV12-4	few	TRBJ2-1	.	CASSFDSPYNEQFF	TGTGCCAGCAGTTTTGACAGTCCCTACAATGAGCAGTTCTTC
TRBV2	few	TRBJ2-7	.	CASKVRNLLQQYF	TGTGCCAGCAAGGTGCGCAACCTCCTGCAGCAGTACTTC
TRBV12-5	few	TRBJ2-3	.	CASGPGVTDTQYF	TGTGCTAGTGGCCCCGGTGTAACAGATACGCAGTATTTT
TRBV4-2	.	TRBJ1-4	.	CASSHARGSTNEKLFF	TGTGCCAGCAGCCACGCACGGGGAAGCACTAATGAAAAACTGTTTTTT
TRBV3-1	.	TRBJ2-1	TRBD2	CASSRPGGRDEQFF	TGTGCCAGCAGCCGACCGGGCGGGAGAGATGAGCAGTTCTTC
TRBV10-3	medium-sized	TRBJ2-3	.	CAISERAEGTDTQYF	TGTGCCATCAGTGAACGTGCTGAGGGCACAGATACGCAGTATTTT
TRBV18	.	TRBJ1-6	.	CASSLDQSPLHF	TGTGCCAGCTCACTTGATCAGTCACCCCTCCACTTT
TRBV18	.	TRBJ2-5	TRBD2	CASSPLAGQLQETQYF	TGTGCCAGCTCACCTTTAGCGGGACAACTGCAAGAGACCCAGTACTTC
TRBV29-1	few	TRBJ1-1	TRBD1	CSVLLEGRQGEDHKAFF	TGCAGCGTACTGTTGGAAGGACGACAGGGGGAAGACCACAAAGCTTTCTTT
TRBV24-1	.	TRBJ2-1	.	CATSDPLQGNEQFF	TGTGCCACCAGTGATCCGTTACAGGGAAATGAGCAGTTCTTC
TRBV7-2	.	TRBJ2-7	.	CASSLQGGTSYEQYF	TGTGCCAGCAGCTTACAGGGGGGGACCTCCTACGAGCAGTACTTC
TRBV6-1	few	TRBJ2-3	TRBD1	CASRRDRGTDTQYF	TGTGCCAGCCGCCGGGACAGAGGCACAGATACGCAGTATTTT
TRBV29-1	once	TRBJ2-1	.	CSDRANTHEQFF	TGCAGCGATAGGGCTAATACCCATGAGCAGTTCTTC
TRBV15	.	TRBJ2-5	TRBD2	CATSRVGPGLAGKETQYF	TGTGCCACCAGCAGAGTGGGGCCCGGACTAGCGGGAAAAGAGACCCAGTACTTC
TRBV9	few	TRBJ2-2	TRBD2	CASSVLSGRAGTGELFF	TGTGCCAGCAGCGTTTTGAGCGGGAGGGCCGGCACCGGGGAGCTGTTTTTT
TRBV7-6	few	TRBJ2-5	TRBD2	CASSLISRGLASEETQYF	TGTGCCAGCAGCTTAATCAGTAGGGGACTAGCGTCGGAAGAGACCCAGTACTTC
TRBV5-1	.	TRBJ2-1	TRBD1	CASSEQGVGNEQFF	TGCGCCAGCAGCGAGCAGGGGGTGGGTAATGAGCAGTTCTTC
TRBV12-3/TRBV12-4	few	TRBJ2-1	.	CASTLKVPYNEQFF	TGTGCCAGCACCCTAAAAGTACCCTACAATGAGCAGTTCTTC
TRBV20-1	few	TRBJ2-1	.	CSARDGGGAASYNEQFF	TGCAGTGCTAGAGATGGGGGCGGGGCGGCTTCCTACAATGAGCAGTTCTTC
TRBV5-1	few	TRBJ2-1	.	CASSYQGINEQFF	TGCGCCAGCAGCTATCAGGGAATCAATGAGCAGTTCTTC
TRBV6-1	many	TRBJ2-1	.	CASSEEGLYNEQFF	TGTGCCAGCAGTGAAGAGGGGCTGTACAATGAGCAGTTCTTC
TRBV2	few	TRBJ1-3	.	CASSQTGPGGNTIYF	TGTGCCAGCAGTCAGACAGGCCCGGGGGGAAACACCATATATTTT
TRBV19	.	TRBJ2-7	TRBD2	CATRRAGEPYEQYF	TGTGCCACGAGACGAGCGGGAGAGCCCTACGAGCAGTACTTC
TRBV29-1	.	TRBJ2-3	.	CSVVKGGVPDTQYF	TGCAGCGTTGTGAAGGGGGGGGTCCCAGATACGCAGTATTTT
TRBV30	.	TRBJ1-6	TRBD1	CAWEGQGLSPLHF	TGTGCCTGGGAGGGACAGGGACTATCACCCCTCCACTTT
TRBV24-1	few	TRBJ1-5	.	CATSESGRNSNQPQHF	TGTGCCACCAGTGAATCTGGACGGAATAGCAATCAGCCCCAGCATTTT
TRBV5-6	.	TRBJ2-7	TRBD2	CASSPGVPAGAREQYF	TGTGCCAGCAGCCCGGGAGTACCAGCGGGAGCTCGAGAGCAGTACTTC
TRBV14	.	TRBJ1-1	.	CASSPFLGVNTEAFF	TGTGCCAGCAGCCCCTTTCTAGGGGTGAACACTGAAGCTTTCTTT
TRBV20-1	.	TRBJ2-1	TRBD2	CSATGLAGVSEQFF	TGCAGTGCGACGGGACTAGCGGGAGTTAGTGAGCAGTTCTTC